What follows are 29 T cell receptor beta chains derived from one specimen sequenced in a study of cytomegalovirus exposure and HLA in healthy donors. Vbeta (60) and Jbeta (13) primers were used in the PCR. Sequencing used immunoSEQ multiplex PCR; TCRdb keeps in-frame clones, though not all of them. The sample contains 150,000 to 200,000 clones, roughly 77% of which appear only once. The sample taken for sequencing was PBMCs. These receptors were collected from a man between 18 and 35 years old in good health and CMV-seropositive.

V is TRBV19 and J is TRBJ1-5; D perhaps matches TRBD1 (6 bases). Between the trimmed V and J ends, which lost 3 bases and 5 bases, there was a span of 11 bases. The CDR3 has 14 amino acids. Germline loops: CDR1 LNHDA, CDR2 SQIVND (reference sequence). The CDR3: CASSIQGLDQPQHF. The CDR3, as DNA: TGTGCCAGTAGTATTCAGGGGTTGGATCAGCCCCAGCATTTT. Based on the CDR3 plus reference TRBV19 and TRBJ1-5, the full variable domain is DGGITQSPKYLFRKEGQNVTLSCEQNLNHDAMYWYRQDPGQGLRLIYYSQIVNDFQKGDIAEGYSVSREKKESFPLTVTSAQKNPTAFYLCASSIQGLDQPQHFGDGTRLSIL.

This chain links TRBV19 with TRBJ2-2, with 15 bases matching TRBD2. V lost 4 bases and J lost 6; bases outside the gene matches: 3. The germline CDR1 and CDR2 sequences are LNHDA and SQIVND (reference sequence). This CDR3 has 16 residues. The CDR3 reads CASSTGLAGGAGELFF. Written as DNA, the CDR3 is TGTGCCAGTAGTACAGGACTAGCGGGAGGGGCCGGGGAGCTGTTTTTT. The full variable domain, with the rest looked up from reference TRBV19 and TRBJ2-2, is DGGITQSPKYLFRKEGQNVTLSCEQNLNHDAMYWYRQDPGQGLRLIYYSQIVNDFQKGDIAEGYSVSREKKESFPLTVTSAQKNPTAFYLCASSTGLAGGAGELFFGEGSRLTVL.

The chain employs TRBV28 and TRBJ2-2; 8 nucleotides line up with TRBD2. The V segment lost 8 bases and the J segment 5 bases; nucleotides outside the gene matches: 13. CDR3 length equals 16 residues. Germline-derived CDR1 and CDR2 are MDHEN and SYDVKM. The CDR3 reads CASRSGRAGETGELFF. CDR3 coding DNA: TGTGCCAGCCGCTCCGGAAGAGCGGGGGAAACCGGGGAGCTGTTTTTT.

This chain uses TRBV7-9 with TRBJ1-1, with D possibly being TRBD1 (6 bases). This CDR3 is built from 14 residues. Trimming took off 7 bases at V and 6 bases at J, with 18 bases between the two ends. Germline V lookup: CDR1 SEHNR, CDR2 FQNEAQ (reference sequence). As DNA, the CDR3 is TGTGCCAGCAAACCTATAGACAGGAGTTCTGAAGCTTTCTTT. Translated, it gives CASKPIDRSSEAFF.

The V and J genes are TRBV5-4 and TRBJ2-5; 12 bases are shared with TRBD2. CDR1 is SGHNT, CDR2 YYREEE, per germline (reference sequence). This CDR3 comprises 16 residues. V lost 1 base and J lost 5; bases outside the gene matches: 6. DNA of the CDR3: TGTGCCAGCAGCTTGCGGACTAGCGGGGCAGGGGAGACCCAGTACTTC. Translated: CASSLRTSGAGETQYF.

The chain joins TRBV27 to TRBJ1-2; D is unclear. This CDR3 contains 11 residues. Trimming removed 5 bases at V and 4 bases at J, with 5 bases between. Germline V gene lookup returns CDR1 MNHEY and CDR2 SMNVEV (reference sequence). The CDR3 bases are TGTGCCAGCAGTGGCTTCTATGGCTACACCTTC. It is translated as CASSGFYGYTF.

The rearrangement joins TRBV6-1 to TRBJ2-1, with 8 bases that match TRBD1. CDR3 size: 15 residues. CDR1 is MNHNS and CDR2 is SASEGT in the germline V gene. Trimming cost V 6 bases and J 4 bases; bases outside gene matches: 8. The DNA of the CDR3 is TGTGCCAGCAGGGGTGACAGGGGTTATTACAATGAGCAGTTCTTC. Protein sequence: CASRGDRGYYNEQFF.

CDR3 nucleotides: TGTGCCAGTAGTATTCGGGGGTTAGAGTACACCGGGGAGCTGTTTTTT. It is translated as CASSIRGLEYTGELFF. The V call is TRBV19, the J call TRBJ2-2; maybe TRBD2 (6 bases). Trimming pared 3 bases from V and 3 bases from J, leaving 14 bases between. Germline CDR1 reads LNHDA; CDR2 reads SQIVND (reference sequence). The CDR3 is 16 residues long.

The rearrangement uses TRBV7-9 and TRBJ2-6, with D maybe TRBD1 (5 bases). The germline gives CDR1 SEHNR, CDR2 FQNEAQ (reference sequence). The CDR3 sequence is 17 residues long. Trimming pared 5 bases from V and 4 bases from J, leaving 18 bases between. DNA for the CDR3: TGTGCCAGCAGCCCGACCCCTCAGGGTACCGGGGCCAACGTCCTGACTTTC. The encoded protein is CASSPTPQGTGANVLTF.

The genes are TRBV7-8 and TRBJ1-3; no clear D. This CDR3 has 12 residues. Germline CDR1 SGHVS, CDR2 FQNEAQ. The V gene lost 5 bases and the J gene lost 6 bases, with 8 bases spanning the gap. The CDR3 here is CASSRQTNTIYF. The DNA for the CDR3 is TGTGCCAGCAGCCGACAAACAAACACCATATATTTT.

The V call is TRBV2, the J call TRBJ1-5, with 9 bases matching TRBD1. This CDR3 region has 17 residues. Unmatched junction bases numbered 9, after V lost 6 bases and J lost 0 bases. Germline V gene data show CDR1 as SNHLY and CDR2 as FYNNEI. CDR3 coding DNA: TGTGCCAGCAGCACCCTGGGACAGGGTATTAGCAATCAGCCCCAGCATTTT. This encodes CASSTLGQGISNQPQHF.

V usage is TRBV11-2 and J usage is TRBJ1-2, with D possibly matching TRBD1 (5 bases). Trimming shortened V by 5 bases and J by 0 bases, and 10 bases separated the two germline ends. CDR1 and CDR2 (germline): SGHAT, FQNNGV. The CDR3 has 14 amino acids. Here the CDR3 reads CASSPTGPNYGYTF. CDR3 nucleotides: TGTGCCAGCAGCCCTACAGGTCCTAACTATGGCTACACCTTC.

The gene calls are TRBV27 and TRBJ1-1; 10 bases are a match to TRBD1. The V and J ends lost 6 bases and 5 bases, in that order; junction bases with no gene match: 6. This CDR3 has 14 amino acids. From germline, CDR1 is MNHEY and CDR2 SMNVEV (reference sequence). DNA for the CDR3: TGTGCCAGCAGGGAGACAGGGGGCTATACTGAAGCTTTCTTT. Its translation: CASRETGGYTEAFF.

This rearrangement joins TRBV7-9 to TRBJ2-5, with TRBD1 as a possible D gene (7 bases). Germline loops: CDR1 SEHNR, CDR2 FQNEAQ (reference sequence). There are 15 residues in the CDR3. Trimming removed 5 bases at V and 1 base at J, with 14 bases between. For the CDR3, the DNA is TGTGCCAGCAGCCGGGGGACAGCCCTCCAAGAGACCCAGTACTTC. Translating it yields CASSRGTALQETQYF.

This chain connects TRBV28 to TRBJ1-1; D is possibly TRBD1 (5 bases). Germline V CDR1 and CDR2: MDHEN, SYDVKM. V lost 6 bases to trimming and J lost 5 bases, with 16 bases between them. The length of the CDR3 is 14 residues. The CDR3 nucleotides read TGTGCCAGCAGCCTCCCTGGGGCTAGGACTGAAGCTTTCTTT. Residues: CASSLPGARTEAFF.

CDR3 sequence reads: CASSDETGGANNEQFF. For the CDR3, the DNA is TGCGCCAGCAGCGATGAAACAGGGGGCGCAAATAATGAGCAGTTCTTC. The chain links TRBV4-1 to TRBJ2-1; 9 bases agree with TRBD1. J was trimmed by 7 bases and V by 5 bases; bases with no gene match: 12. Germline V gene lookup returns CDR1 MGHRA and CDR2 YSYEKL. The length of the CDR3 is 16 residues.

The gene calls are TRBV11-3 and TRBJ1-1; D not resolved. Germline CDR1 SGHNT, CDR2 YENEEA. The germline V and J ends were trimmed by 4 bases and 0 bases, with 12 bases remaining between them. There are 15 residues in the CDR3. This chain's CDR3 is CASSSSGGMNTEAFF. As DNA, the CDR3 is TGTGCCAGCAGCTCCTCAGGAGGGATGAACACTGAAGCTTTCTTT.

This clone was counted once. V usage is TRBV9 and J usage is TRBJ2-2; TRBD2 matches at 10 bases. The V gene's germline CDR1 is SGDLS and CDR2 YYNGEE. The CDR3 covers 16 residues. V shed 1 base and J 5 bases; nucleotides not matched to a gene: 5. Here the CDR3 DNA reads TGTGCCAGCAGCGTAACGAGCGGGGGGGGAACCGGGGAGCTGTTTTTT. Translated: CASSVTSGGGTGELFF.

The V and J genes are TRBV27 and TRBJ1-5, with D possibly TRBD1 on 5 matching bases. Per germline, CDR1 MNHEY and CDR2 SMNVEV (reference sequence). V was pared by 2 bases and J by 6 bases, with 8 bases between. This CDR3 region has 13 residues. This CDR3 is CASSLGGVQPQHF. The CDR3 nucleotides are TGTGCCAGCAGTTTAGGAGGGGTTCAGCCCCAGCATTTT.

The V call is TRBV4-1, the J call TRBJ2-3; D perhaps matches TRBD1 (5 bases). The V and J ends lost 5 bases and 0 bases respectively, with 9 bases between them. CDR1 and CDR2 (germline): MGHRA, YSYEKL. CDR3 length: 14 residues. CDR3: CASSVRQSTDTQYF. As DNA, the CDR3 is TGCGCCAGCAGCGTCCGACAGAGCACAGATACGCAGTATTTT.

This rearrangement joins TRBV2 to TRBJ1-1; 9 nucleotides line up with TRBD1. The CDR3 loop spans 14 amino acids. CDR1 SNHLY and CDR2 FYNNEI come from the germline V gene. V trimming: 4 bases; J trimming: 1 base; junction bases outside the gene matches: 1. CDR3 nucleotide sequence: TGTGCCAGCAGTGTACAGGGGGCGAACACTGAAGCTTTCTTT. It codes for CASSVQGANTEAFF.

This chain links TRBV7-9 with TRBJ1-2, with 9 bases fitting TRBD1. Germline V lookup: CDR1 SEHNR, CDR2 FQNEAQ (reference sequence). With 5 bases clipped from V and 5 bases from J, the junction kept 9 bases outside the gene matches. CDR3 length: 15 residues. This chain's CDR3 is CASSPRTGQGYGYTF. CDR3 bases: TGTGCCAGCAGCCCAAGAACGGGACAGGGATATGGCTACACCTTC.

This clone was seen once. The CDR3 sequence: CASRPSGRTDNEQFF. The CDR3 nucleotides are TGTGCCAGCAGACCGAGCGGGAGGACTGACAATGAGCAGTTCTTC. The chain is built from TRBV7-9 and TRBJ2-1; 9 nucleotides align to TRBD2. Per germline, CDR1 SEHNR and CDR2 FQNEAQ (reference sequence). This CDR3 is 15 amino acids long. V dropped 6 bases and J dropped 5; count of bases not matched to a gene: 8.

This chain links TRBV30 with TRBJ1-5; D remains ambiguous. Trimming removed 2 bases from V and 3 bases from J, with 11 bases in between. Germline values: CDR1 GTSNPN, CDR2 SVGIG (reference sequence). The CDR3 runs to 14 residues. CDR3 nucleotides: TGTGCCTGGAGTTGGCCCAATCTCAATCAGCCCCAGCATTTT. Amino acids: CAWSWPNLNQPQHF. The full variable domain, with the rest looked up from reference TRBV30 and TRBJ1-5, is SQTIHQWPATLVQPVGSPLSLECTVEGTSNPNLYWYRQAAGRGLQLLFYSVGIGQISSEVPQNLSASRPQDRQFILSSKKLLLSDSGFYLCAWSWPNLNQPQHFGDGTRLSIL.

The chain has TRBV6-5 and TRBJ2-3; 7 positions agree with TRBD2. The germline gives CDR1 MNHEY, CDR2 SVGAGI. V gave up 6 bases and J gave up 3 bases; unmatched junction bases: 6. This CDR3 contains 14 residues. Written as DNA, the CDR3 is TGTGCCAGCAGCCGGGGCGGGAGTACAGATACGCAGTATTTT. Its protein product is CASSRGGSTDTQYF.

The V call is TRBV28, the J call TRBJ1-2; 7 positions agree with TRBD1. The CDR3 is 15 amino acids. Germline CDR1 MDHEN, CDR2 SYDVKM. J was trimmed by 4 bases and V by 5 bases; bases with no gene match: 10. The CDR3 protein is CASSPDGQAFYGYTF. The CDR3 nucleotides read TGTGCCAGCAGTCCCGATGGACAGGCGTTCTATGGCTACACCTTC.

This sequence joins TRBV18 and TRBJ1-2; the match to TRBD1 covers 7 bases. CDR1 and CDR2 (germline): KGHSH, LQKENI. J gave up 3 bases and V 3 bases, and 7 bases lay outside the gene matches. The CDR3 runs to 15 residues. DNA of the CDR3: TGTGCCAGCTCACCCTCTTTACAGGGGTACTATGGCTACACCTTC. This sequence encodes CASSPSLQGYYGYTF.

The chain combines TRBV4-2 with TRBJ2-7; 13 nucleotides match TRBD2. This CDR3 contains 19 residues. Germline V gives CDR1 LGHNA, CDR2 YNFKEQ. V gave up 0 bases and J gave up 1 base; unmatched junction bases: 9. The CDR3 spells CASSQEGTSGVCLSYEQYV. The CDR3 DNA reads TGTGCCAGCAGCCAAGAGGGGACTAGCGGGGTATGTTTGTCCTACGAGCAGTACGTC.

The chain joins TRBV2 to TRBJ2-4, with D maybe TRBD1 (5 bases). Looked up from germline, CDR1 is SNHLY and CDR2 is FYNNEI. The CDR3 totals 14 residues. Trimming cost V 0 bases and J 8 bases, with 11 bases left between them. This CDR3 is CASSEANRNDIQYF. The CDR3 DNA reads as TGTGCCAGCAGTGAAGCGAACAGGAACGACATTCAGTACTTC. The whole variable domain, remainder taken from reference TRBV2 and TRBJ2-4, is EPEVTQTPSHQVTQMGQEVILRCVPISNHLYFYWYRQILGQKVEFLVSFYNNEISEKSEIFDDQFSVERPDGSNFTLKIRSTKLEDSAMYFCASSEANRNDIQYFGAGTRLSVL.